The 30 T cell receptor beta chains presented below share a single source sample, sequenced in a study of long-term antiretroviral therapy in people with HIV (dated by TCRdb to about 2022). The immunoSEQ hsTCRB v3.0 assay was used at survey level resolution for TRB variable region sequencing. Not all clones reach the TCRdb copy of this immuneACCESS table, which keeps in-frame sequences only. Checked studies attribute under half of the gap to unresolved V genes and leave the rest unexplained. The sample includes roughly 13,000 clones, with around 73% observed a single time. Of the sample, 13% to 15% is held by the ten largest clones. This specimen consisted of unsorted PBMCs, obtained 1.3 years after starting antiretroviral therapy. The receptors shown here come from a woman aged 18 to 35 with HIV.

This chain uses TRBV9 with TRBJ2-3; the match to TRBD1 covers 9 bases. The V gene end was trimmed by 0 bases and the J gene end by 8 bases; junction bases not matched to a gene: 10. The CDR3 has 16 residues. The V gene's germline CDR1 is SGDLS and CDR2 YYNGEE. CDR3 nucleotide sequence: TGTGCCAGCAGCGTAGGCAGGGACAGGGTTTTGATTACGCAGTATTTT. Translated, it gives CASSVGRDRVLITQYF. Full variable domain (outside the CDR3, taken from reference TRBV9 and TRBJ2-3): DSGVTQTPKHLITATGQRVTLRCSPRSGDLSVYWYQQSLDQGLQFLIQYYNGEERAKGNILERFSAQQFPDLHSELNLSSLELGDSALYFCASSVGRDRVLITQYFGPGTRLTVL.

The chain employs TRBV15 and TRBJ2-1; D might be TRBD1 (5 bases). CDR3 length: 13 residues. V lost 1 base, J lost 10 bases, and 11 bases lay in between. From germline, CDR1 is LNHNV and CDR2 YYDKDF (reference sequence). CDR3 sequence reads: CATSRGMGLEQFF. The CDR3 region has the DNA TGTGCCACCAGCAGAGGGATGGGGCTCGAGCAGTTCTTC.

This chain uses TRBV7-9 with TRBJ1-1; a possible D gene is TRBD1 (6 bases). CDR3 length: 13 residues. Per the germline V gene, CDR1 is SEHNR and CDR2 is FQNEAQ (reference sequence). V lost 5 bases, J lost 4 bases, and 11 bases lay in between. CDR3: CASSKQGPTEAFF. As DNA, the CDR3 is TGTGCCAGCAGCAAACAGGGACCCACTGAAGCTTTCTTT.

The chain carries TRBV6-1 and TRBJ2-7; D is undetermined. The CDR3 is 14 residues long. V dropped 4 bases and J dropped 2 bases, with 12 bases sitting between them. CDR1 and CDR2 from the germline V gene are MNHNS and SASEGT. The CDR3 region is CASSGLLNPYEQYF. CDR3 DNA: TGTGCCAGCAGTGGGCTACTCAACCCCTACGAGCAGTACTTC.

The V and J genes are TRBV6-5 and TRBJ1-5; D is undetermined. The CDR3 contains 15 residues. V was pared by 6 bases and J by 6 bases, with 18 bases between. Germline CDR1 is MNHEY and CDR2 is SVGAGI. Written as DNA, the CDR3 is TGTGCCAGCAGCCCGCTTCTGGGGTCGGGTCAGCCCCAGCATTTT. This encodes CASSPLLGSGQPQHF.

The rearrangement joins TRBV5-1 to TRBJ2-4, with D perhaps matching TRBD1 (5 bases). Germline V gene sequence: CDR1 SGHRS, CDR2 YFSETQ. This CDR3 region has 13 residues. V lost 0 bases and J 7 bases, leaving 8 bases between the germline ends. This chain's CDR3 is CASSLADSNIQYF. The CDR3 bases are TGCGCCAGCAGCTTGGCCGACAGCAACATTCAGTACTTC. The variable domain in full, with the rest retrieved from reference TRBV5-1 and TRBJ2-4, is KAGVTQTPRYLIKTRGQQVTLSCSPISGHRSVSWYQQTPGQGLQFLFEYFSETQRNKGNFPGRFSGRQFSNSRSEMNVSTLELGDSALYLCASSLADSNIQYFGAGTRLSVL.

CDR3 region: CASSRRGQSEATEAFF. CDR3 DNA sequence: TGTGCCAGCAGCCGGAGAGGACAGTCGGAGGCCACTGAAGCTTTCTTT. J is TRBJ1-1 and V is TRBV6-6, with D maybe TRBD1 (6 bases). Trimming took 6 bases from V and 4 from J, leaving 21 bases between them. Germline CDR1 and CDR2: MNHNY and SVGAGI (reference sequence). The CDR3 runs to 16 residues.

The chain links TRBV13 to TRBJ2-7; 11 bases map to TRBD1. V shed 3 bases, J shed 3 bases, and the junction held 1 base outside the gene matches. The germline CDR1 and CDR2 sequences are PRHDT and FYEKMQ (reference sequence). The CDR3 contains 14 residues. The CDR3 sequence: CASSLGQGVYEQYF. CDR3 DNA sequence: TGTGCCAGCAGCTTGGGACAGGGGGTCTACGAGCAGTACTTC.

The J gene is TRBJ2-3, the V gene TRBV5-1, with D tentatively TRBD2 (6 bases). This CDR3 is 13 amino acids long. The V end lost 4 bases, the J end lost 5 bases, and 11 bases lay between the germline ends. Germline CDR1 reads SGHRS; CDR2 reads YFSETQ. CDR3 sequence (DNA): TGCGCCAGCAGCGGGGACTGGGGAGATACGCAGTATTTT. This translates into CASSGDWGDTQYF. The full variable domain, its missing parts supplied by reference TRBV5-1 and TRBJ2-3, is KAGVTQTPRYLIKTRGQQVTLSCSPISGHRSVSWYQQTPGQGLQFLFEYFSETQRNKGNFPGRFSGRQFSNSRSEMNVSTLELGDSALYLCASSGDWGDTQYFGPGTRLTVL.

J is TRBJ2-1 and V is TRBV9; 8 bases agree with TRBD1. Germline lookup yields CDR1 SGDLS and CDR2 YYNGEE. The CDR3 runs 15 residues. With V trimmed by 0 bases and J by 5 bases, 4 bases remained unmatched. CDR3 sequence: CASSVDTGGNNEQFF. The CDR3 DNA follows: TGTGCCAGCAGCGTAGATACAGGGGGAAACAATGAGCAGTTCTTC.

This clone was observed a single time. The chain employs TRBV18 and TRBJ2-2; unclear D gene. V was shortened by 2 bases and J by 3 bases, with 10 bases between the two germline ends. This CDR3 has 15 residues. The germline gives CDR1 KGHSH, CDR2 LQKENI. The CDR3, as DNA: TGTGCCAGCTCACCAAAAGCTCCTGACACCGGGGAGCTGTTTTTT. It codes for CASSPKAPDTGELFF.

This clone came up a few times. V and J are TRBV7-9 and TRBJ1-5; D is unclear. The CDR3 consists of 12 residues. From germline, CDR1 is SEHNR and CDR2 FQNEAQ (reference sequence). Deletions cut 8 bases from V and 7 bases from J, with 12 bases between. DNA of the CDR3: TGTGCCAGCGGGGTAGGTTTACAGCCCCAGCATTTT. Translated: CASGVGLQPQHF.

There are a few counts of this clone. This chain links TRBV9 with TRBJ2-5, with D possibly being TRBD2 (6 bases). This CDR3 contains 13 residues. Germline V gene lookup returns CDR1 SGDLS and CDR2 YYNGEE. V gave up 0 bases and J gave up 9 bases, with 12 bases separating them. The CDR3 DNA sequence: TGTGCCAGCAGCGTAGGGGACTCCTACGCCCAGTACTTC. It encodes CASSVGDSYAQYF.

In this sample, this clone turned up a few times. The V call is TRBV28, the J call TRBJ1-5; D possibly corresponds to TRBD1 (6 bases). V lost 7 bases and J 4 bases, leaving 14 bases between the germline ends. The CDR3 is 14 amino acids. The germline V gene has CDR1 MDHEN and CDR2 SYDVKM. CDR3 protein: CASKQDRVNQPQHF. In nucleotides, the CDR3 is TGTGCCAGCAAACAGGACAGAGTGAATCAGCCCCAGCATTTT.

The rearrangement links TRBV9 to TRBJ2-1; TRBD2 might be the D (5 bases). Looked up from germline, CDR1 is SGDLS and CDR2 is YYNGEE. With 5 bases removed from V and 3 bases from J, the gap between germline ends came to 12 bases. This CDR3 has 14 amino acids. The CDR3 region has the DNA TGTGCCAGCAGTGGAGGTAGGGACTACAATGAGCAGTTCTTC. As protein: CASSGGRDYNEQFF.

The CDR3 sequence: CASSLDSRGTGELFF. The CDR3 DNA reads as TGTGCCAGCAGCTTAGATTCTAGGGGAACCGGGGAGCTGTTTTTT. This chain uses TRBV11-2 with TRBJ2-2, with D possibly being TRBD1 (5 bases). From germline, CDR1 is SGHAT and CDR2 FQNNGV. The CDR3 spans 15 residues. V was shortened by 0 bases and J by 5 bases, with 10 bases between the two germline ends.

This clone was recorded only once. This chain uses TRBV2 with TRBJ1-4; a possible D gene is TRBD1 (5 bases). This CDR3 has 15 residues. Germline V gives CDR1 SNHLY, CDR2 FYNNEI. Trimming left V 7 bases short and J 7 bases short, with 19 bases between. Here the CDR3 reads CASTPGGGSSEKLFF. CDR3 sequence (DNA): TGTGCCAGCACCCCAGGTGGGGGGTCTAGTGAAAAACTGTTTTTT.

The J gene is TRBJ2-7, the V gene TRBV4-1, with 11 bases lining up with TRBD2. The ends lost 1 base at V and 2 bases at J; junction bases unmatched: 7. Germline CDR1 and CDR2: MGHRA and YSYEKL. The CDR3 spans 17 residues. The CDR3 DNA follows: TGCGCCAGCAGCCAAGGAGACCGACTAGCGGGAACCTACGAGCAGTACTTC. The encoded protein is CASSQGDRLAGTYEQYF.

The chain is built from TRBV4-3 and TRBJ2-1; D not certain. The CDR3 has 15 amino acids. V was shortened by 0 bases and J by 1 base, with 7 bases between the two germline ends. Germline loops: CDR1 LGHNA, CDR2 YSLEER. CDR3: CASSQDYGSYNEQFF. The DNA for the CDR3 is TGCGCCAGCAGCCAAGATTACGGGTCCTACAATGAGCAGTTCTTC.

The V call is TRBV7-9, the J call TRBJ1-2; the D is unclear. The CDR3 loop spans 13 amino acids. CDR1 SEHNR and CDR2 FQNEAQ come from the germline V gene (reference sequence). V was cut by 4 bases and J by 8 bases, with 14 bases left in between. The CDR3 coding sequence is TGTGCCAGCAGCTCCGGGATTTTAAAAGGCTACACCTTC. It translates to CASSSGILKGYTF. The variable domain in full, completed from reference TRBV7-9 and TRBJ1-2, reads DTGVSQNPRHKITKRGQNVTFRCDPISEHNRLYWYRQTLGQGPEFLTYFQNEAQLEKSRLLSDRFSAERPKGSFSTLEIQRTEQGDSAMYLCASSSGILKGYTFGSGTRLTVV.

The V gene is TRBV9, the J gene TRBJ2-1; D is undetermined. From germline, CDR1 is SGDLS and CDR2 YYNGEE. V lost 0 bases to trimming and J lost 9 bases, with 10 bases between them. The CDR3 spans 13 residues. The CDR3 reads CASSVGPPSEQFF. CDR3 bases: TGTGCCAGCAGCGTAGGACCCCCTAGTGAGCAGTTCTTC.

This clone was recorded only once. This sequence joins TRBV4-2 and TRBJ2-7; 8 bases are shared with TRBD2. After removal of 2 bases from V and 5 bases from J, the junction contained 14 bases not matched to a gene. The CDR3 runs to 17 residues. Germline values: CDR1 LGHNA, CDR2 YNFKEQ. Here the CDR3 reads CASSQLGFRAGDDEQYF. The CDR3 DNA reads as TGTGCCAGCAGCCAATTGGGATTCCGAGCGGGAGACGACGAGCAGTACTTC.

The J gene is TRBJ2-3, the V gene TRBV13; D perhaps matches TRBD1 (5 bases). The V gene's germline CDR1 is PRHDT and CDR2 FYEKMQ (reference sequence). Trimming pared 2 bases from V and 2 bases from J, leaving 14 bases between. The CDR3 has 16 residues. CDR3 protein: CASSLSETGFTDTQYF. Written as DNA, the CDR3 is TGTGCCAGCAGCTTATCTGAAACAGGATTCACAGATACGCAGTATTTT.

V usage is TRBV2 and J usage is TRBJ2-7; 8 positions match TRBD1. Trimming took 4 bases from V and 3 from J; bases not matched to a gene: 5. Germline loops: CDR1 SNHLY, CDR2 FYNNEI. This CDR3 has 14 amino acids. The CDR3 nucleotides read TGTGCCAGCAGTGGGGACAGGTCCATCTACGAGCAGTACTTC. Residues: CASSGDRSIYEQYF.

The CDR3, as DNA: TGTGCCAGCAGTTTAGGCAGGGTCGCCTACGAGCAGTACTTC. Its translation: CASSLGRVAYEQYF. This sequence joins TRBV28 and TRBJ2-7; perhaps TRBD1 as D (5 bases). The CDR3 spans 14 residues. Germline V CDR1 and CDR2: MDHEN, SYDVKM. Deletions cut 2 bases from V and 2 bases from J, with 10 bases between.

This chain links TRBV5-1 with TRBJ2-7; tentatively, D is TRBD1 or TRBD2 (5 bases each). Germline assignment: CDR1 SGHRS and CDR2 YFSETQ. Trimming cost V 4 bases and J 5 bases, with 16 bases left between them. The CDR3 spans 14 residues. The CDR3 sequence: CASSILGLSDEQYF. The CDR3 DNA sequence: TGCGCCAGCAGCATTCTGGGGCTTAGCGACGAGCAGTACTTC.

The chain combines TRBV5-6 with TRBJ2-3; TRBD2 matches 9 bases. J gave up 2 bases and V 1 base, and 5 bases lay outside the gene matches. The CDR3 is 16 residues long. In germline, CDR1 is SGHDT, CDR2 YYEEEE. The chain's CDR3 is CASSLILAGITDTQYF. The CDR3 DNA reads TGTGCCAGCAGCTTGATACTAGCGGGCATCACAGATACGCAGTATTTT.

The V and J genes are TRBV9 and TRBJ1-6; D is undetermined. The V end was cut by 0 bases, the J end by 9 bases, with 13 bases between. Germline lookup yields CDR1 SGDLS and CDR2 YYNGEE. This CDR3 contains 15 residues. The CDR3 DNA is TGTGCCAGCAGCGTAGGTACGGGCTCGGGTTCACCCCTCCACTTT. It translates to CASSVGTGSGSPLHF.

CDR3 protein: CASSSSGFTYEQYF. The CDR3 region has the DNA TGTGCCAGCAGCTCTAGCGGATTTACCTACGAGCAGTACTTC. The genes are TRBV27 and TRBJ2-7; TRBD2 matches 7 bases. This CDR3 comprises 14 residues. Germline trimming cut 6 bases from V and 2 bases from J; bases unmatched to any gene: 7. The germline V gene encodes CDR1 MNHEY and CDR2 SMNVEV (reference sequence).

This chain connects TRBV10-1 to TRBJ1-4; TRBD1 matches at 9 bases. The J segment lost 8 bases and the V segment lost 10 bases, leaving 11 bases of the junction unmatched. The CDR3 runs 14 residues. Germline loops: CDR1 WNHNN, CDR2 SYGVQD (reference sequence). As DNA, the CDR3 is TGCGCCACACCCCCGGGACAGGGTGGGGAAAAACTGTTTTTT. This gives the protein CATPPGQGGEKLFF.